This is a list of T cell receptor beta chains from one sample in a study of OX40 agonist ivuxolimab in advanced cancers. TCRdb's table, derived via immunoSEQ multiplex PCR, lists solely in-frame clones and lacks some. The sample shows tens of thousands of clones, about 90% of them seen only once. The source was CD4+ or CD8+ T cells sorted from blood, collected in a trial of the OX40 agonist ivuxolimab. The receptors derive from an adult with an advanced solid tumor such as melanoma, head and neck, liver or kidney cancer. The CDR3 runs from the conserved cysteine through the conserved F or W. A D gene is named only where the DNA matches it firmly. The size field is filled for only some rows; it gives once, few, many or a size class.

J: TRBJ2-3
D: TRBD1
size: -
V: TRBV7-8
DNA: TGTGCCAGCAGCCATCCCGGGACAGGAAATCCAGATACGCAGTATTTT
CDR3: CASSHPGTGNPDTQYF

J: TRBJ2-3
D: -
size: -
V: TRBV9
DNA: TGTGCCAGCGGGTTAGGGGGTATGTTGGATACGCAGTATTTT
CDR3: CASGLGGMLDTQYF

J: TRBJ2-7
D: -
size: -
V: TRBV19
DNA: TGTGCCAGTAGTATCTCCGGGCCCAGCTCCTACGAGCAGTACTTC
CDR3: CASSISGPSSYEQYF

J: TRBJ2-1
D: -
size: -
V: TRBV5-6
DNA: TGTGCCAGCAGCCAGCCCGCGGGCAATGAGCAGTTCTTC
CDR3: CASSQPAGNEQFF

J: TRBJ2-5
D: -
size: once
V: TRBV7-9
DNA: TGTGCCAGCAGCACGACCGAGGAGACCCAGTACTTC
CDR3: CASSTTEETQYF

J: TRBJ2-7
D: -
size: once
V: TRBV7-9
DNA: TGTGCCAGCAGCCACACCAGCGCCTCAAACCACGAGCAGTACTTC
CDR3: CASSHTSASNHEQYF

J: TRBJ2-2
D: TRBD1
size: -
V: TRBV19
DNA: TGTGCCAGTAGCCCGTTGGACAGGGGGGAGCTGTTTTTT
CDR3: CASSPLDRGELFF

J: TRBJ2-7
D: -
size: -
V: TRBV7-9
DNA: TGTGCCAGCAGCCGCCTCGGCAACTACGAGCAGTACTTC
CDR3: CASSRLGNYEQYF

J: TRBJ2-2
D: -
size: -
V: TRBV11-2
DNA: TGTGCCAGCACCAATAGCTTCTTTAACCCCGGGGAGCTGTTTTTT
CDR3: CASTNSFFNPGELFF

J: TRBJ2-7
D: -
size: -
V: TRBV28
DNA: TGTGCCAGCAGTTCGGGGGTGACTTACGAGCAGTACTTC
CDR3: CASSSGVTYEQYF

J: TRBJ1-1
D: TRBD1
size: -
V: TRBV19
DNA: TGTGCCAGTAGTATCGGTGCAGGGGGCTTTACTGAAGCTTTCTTT
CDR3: CASSIGAGGFTEAFF

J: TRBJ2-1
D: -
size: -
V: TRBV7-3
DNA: TGTGCCAGCAGCCCCGAGCGGAGCCCGAATGAGCAGTTCTTC
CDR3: CASSPERSPNEQFF

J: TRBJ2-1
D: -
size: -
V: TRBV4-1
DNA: TGCGCCAGCAGCCAAGATCACAATGAGCAGTTCTTC
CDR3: CASSQDHNEQFF

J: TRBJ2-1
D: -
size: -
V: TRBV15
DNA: TGTGCCACCAGCAGAGGTTTTGCGGGGTCCTACAATGAGCAGTTCTTC
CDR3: CATSRGFAGSYNEQFF

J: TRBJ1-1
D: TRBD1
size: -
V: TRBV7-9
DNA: TGTGCCAGCAGCCTAGGGACAGGGGAGGATGAGGGTGAAGCTTTCTTT
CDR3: CASSLGTGEDEGEAFF

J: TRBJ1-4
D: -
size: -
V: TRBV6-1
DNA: TGTGCCAGCAGTGAATTGTTTTGGGGAGTTGGTGGTGAAAAACTGTTTTTT
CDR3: CASSELFWGVGGEKLFF

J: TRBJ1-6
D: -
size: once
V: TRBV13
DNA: TGTGCCGCTCAGAGGGGGGTAGGGCCCCTCCACTTT
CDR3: CAAQRGVGPLHF

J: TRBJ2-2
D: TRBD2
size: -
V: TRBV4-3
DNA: TGCGCCAGCAGCGAGACTAGCGGGAGTGTCGGGGAGCTGTTTTTT
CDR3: CASSETSGSVGELFF

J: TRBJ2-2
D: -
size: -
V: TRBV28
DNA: TGTGCCAGCAGTTTTGGTCCCGGGGAGCTGTTTTTT
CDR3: CASSFGPGELFF

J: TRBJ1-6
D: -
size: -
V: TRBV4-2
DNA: TGTGCCAGCAGCTATCTATACCTGGGGGCGGAGGGGAATTCACCCCTCCACTTT
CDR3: CASSYLYLGAEGNSPLHF

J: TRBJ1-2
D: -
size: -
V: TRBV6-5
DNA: TGTGCCAGCAGTTACTCGCCGCCTAACTATGGCTACACCTTC
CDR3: CASSYSPPNYGYTF

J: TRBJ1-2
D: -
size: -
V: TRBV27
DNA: TGTGCCAGCAGTTTCCAGGGGACCCTCTATGGCTACACCTTC
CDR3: CASSFQGTLYGYTF

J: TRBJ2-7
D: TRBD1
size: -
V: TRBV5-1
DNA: TGCGCCAGCAGCCACGGGACAGGGAATCTCAACGAGCAGTACTTC
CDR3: CASSHGTGNLNEQYF

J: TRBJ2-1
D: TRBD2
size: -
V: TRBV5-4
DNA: TGTGCCAGCAGCATGGGACTAGGCCATGAGCAGTTCTTC
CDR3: CASSMGLGHEQFF

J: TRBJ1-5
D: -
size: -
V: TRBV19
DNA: TGTGCCAGTAGTATAGCGGCGGTGCAGATTAGCAATCAGCCCCAGCATTTT
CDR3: CASSIAAVQISNQPQHF

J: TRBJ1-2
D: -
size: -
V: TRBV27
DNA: TGTGCCAGCTCCCCCTCGGGCAGGGGCCTATATGGCTACACCTTC
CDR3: CASSPSGRGLYGYTF

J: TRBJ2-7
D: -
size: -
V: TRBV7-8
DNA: TGTGCCAGCAGCTCCGTTGGGGGCACATCCTACGAGCAGTACTTC
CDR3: CASSSVGGTSYEQYF

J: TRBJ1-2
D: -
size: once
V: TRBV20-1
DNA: TGCAGTGCTAGAGACGGGACGGGCTACACCTTC
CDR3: CSARDGTGYTF

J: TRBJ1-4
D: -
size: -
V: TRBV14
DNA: TGTGCCAGCAGCCAAGATCTTACTGAAAAACTGTTTTTT
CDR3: CASSQDLTEKLFF

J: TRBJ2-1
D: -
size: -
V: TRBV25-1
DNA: TGTCCCCCCTCCGGACAAGACACCTACAATGAGCAGTTCTTC
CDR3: CPPSGQDTYNEQFF

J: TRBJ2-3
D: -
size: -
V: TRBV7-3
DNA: TGTGCCAGCAGCCTCTACCAGGGGGACTGGGGTAGCACAGATACGCAGTATTTT
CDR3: CASSLYQGDWGSTDTQYF